A selection of T cell receptor beta chains follows, all from one sample in a study of cytomegalovirus exposure and HLA in healthy donors. Sequenced by immunoSEQ multiplex PCR; TCRdb stores in-frame clones only, minus some. The table records 150,000 to 200,000 clones, 80% to 90% of them present only once. What was sequenced was PBMCs. The receptors here all came from a man between 18 and 29 years old in good health and CMV-seropositive. Each CDR3 is given with its conserved first and last residue. The order of the fields is J gene, clone size, V gene, D gene, CDR3 protein, CDR3 DNA. A D gene is named only where the DNA matches it firmly. Rows may omit the clone size; those that give it use once, few, many or a size class.

>TRBJ2-7|-|TRBV6-6|-
CASSRTATYEQYF
TGTGCCAGCAGCCGGACAGCCACCTACGAGCAGTACTTC
>TRBJ2-2|-|TRBV27|-
CASSFRDRSLTGELFF
TGTGCCAGCAGTTTCCGAGACAGGTCGCTCACCGGGGAGCTGTTTTTT
>TRBJ1-1|-|TRBV7-2|TRBD1
CASRPDRDRGRVGTEAFF
TGTGCCAGCAGACCCGACCGGGACAGGGGGCGAGTGGGCACTGAAGCTTTCTTT
>TRBJ2-7|-|TRBV5-6|-
CASSEDRKSYEQYF
TGTGCCAGCAGCGAAGACAGAAAATCCTACGAGCAGTACTTC
>TRBJ1-6|-|TRBV6-1|-
CASSEASGSPLHF
TGTGCCAGCAGTGAAGCGTCGGGTTCACCCCTCCACTTT
>TRBJ2-1|-|TRBV20-1|-
CSASVIEQFF
TGCAGTGCTAGTGTAATTGAGCAGTTCTTC
>TRBJ2-1|-|TRBV7-4|TRBD2
CASSLVLAGCDNNEQFF
TGTGCCAGCAGCTTAGTACTAGCGGGGTGTGATAACAATGAGCAGTTCTTC
>TRBJ1-3|-|TRBV9|-
CASSVAGAGNTIYF
TGTGCCAGCAGCGTAGCAGGGGCTGGAAACACCATATATTTT
>TRBJ2-2|-|TRBV7-8|-
CASSLATRSSGELFF
TGTGCCAGCAGCTTAGCGACTAGAAGCAGCGGGGAGCTGTTTTTT
>TRBJ2-5|-|TRBV30|TRBD2
CAWSVTSGTQETQYF
TGTGCCTGGAGTGTAACTAGCGGGACCCAAGAGACCCAGTACTTC
>TRBJ2-7|few|TRBV5-6|-
CASSLARDSQRYRYF
TGTGCCAGCAGCTTGGCCCGGGACTCCCAACGATACCGATACTTC
>TRBJ2-7|-|TRBV19|TRBD1
CASSIGQGAYEQYF
TGTGCCAGTAGTATAGGACAGGGGGCCTACGAGCAGTACTTC
>TRBJ1-1|-|TRBV27|-
CASLPGGGTEAFF
TGTGCCAGCCTTCCCGGTGGCGGCACTGAAGCTTTCTTT
>TRBJ2-1|-|TRBV12-5|TRBD1
CASGRDRGASNEQFF
TGTGCTAGTGGTCGCGACAGGGGCGCGAGCAATGAGCAGTTCTTC
>TRBJ2-7|-|TRBV5-1|TRBD1
CASSLQGTEQYF
TGCGCCAGCAGTTTACAGGGGACCGAGCAGTACTTC
>TRBJ1-4|few|TRBV21-1|-
CASSIRQGNGNEKLFF
TGTGCCAGCAGCATCCGACAGGGCAATGGTAATGAAAAACTGTTTTTT
>TRBJ1-5|-|TRBV6-5|-
CASSYSARNDQPQHF
TGTGCCAGCAGTTACTCCGCCAGAAATGATCAGCCCCAGCATTTT
>TRBJ2-3|-|TRBV29-1|TRBD1
CSAEDRVTDTQYF
TGCAGCGCAGAGGACAGGGTCACAGATACGCAGTATTTT
>TRBJ1-2|-|TRBV15|-
CATSRVSGLTYGYTF
TGTGCCACCAGCAGGGTGTCAGGGCTGACCTATGGCTACACCTTC
>TRBJ2-7|-|TRBV4-1|-
CASSQLGLRDEQYF
TGCGCCAGCAGCCAACTGGGACTGAGAGACGAGCAGTACTTC
>TRBJ2-3|-|TRBV5-8|-
CASSSSGTETDTQYF
TGTGCCAGCAGCTCCTCCGGGACTGAAACAGATACGCAGTATTTT
>TRBJ1-2|-|TRBV29-1|-
CSVTRPDGYTF
TGCAGCGTCACGAGGCCCGATGGCTACACCTTC
>TRBJ1-2|-|TRBV6-5|-
CASSYVGVGYTF
TGTGCCAGCAGTTACGTCGGGGTTGGCTACACCTTC
>TRBJ1-2|once|TRBV15|TRBD1
CATMGQGAGYTF
TGTGCCACCATGGGCCAGGGGGCTGGCTACACCTTC
>TRBJ1-1|-|TRBV6-5|-
CASSYSAGMDTEAFF
TGTGCCAGCAGTTACTCGGCAGGAATGGACACTGAAGCTTTCTTT
>TRBJ1-5|-|TRBV5-1|TRBD1
CASSLDGTGGSNQPQHF
TGCGCCAGCAGCTTGGATGGGACAGGGGGTAGCAATCAGCCCCAGCATTTT
>TRBJ2-7|-|TRBV30|-
CAWSVQEDLTYEQYF
TGTGCCTGGAGTGTACAAGAGGATCTTACCTACGAGCAGTACTTC
>TRBJ2-5|-|TRBV7-2|TRBD2
CASSSLPGGQETQYF
TGTGCCAGCAGCTCCCTACCGGGGGGGCAAGAGACCCAGTACTTC
>TRBJ1-4|-|TRBV11-2|TRBD1
CASSLAPPTGISEKLFF
TGTGCCAGCAGCTTAGCCCCCCCGACAGGGATAAGTGAAAAACTGTTTTTT